Listed below are T cell receptor beta chains from one sample, sequenced in a study of blood T cell repertoires in COVID-19. Clones were read by immunoSEQ multiplex PCR, and TCRdb kept only the in-frame ones, dropping some. This sample has 200,000 to 250,000 clones; about 80% occur once, and the top ten carry 4.8%. What was sequenced was PBMCs or T cells enriched from blood (not recorded which). Receptor source: a woman aged 45-65 years who had been exposed to COVID-19. Each CDR3 is given with its conserved first and last residue. The order of the fields is J gene, clone size, D gene, V gene, CDR3 DNA, CDR3 protein. The D gene is left open where the match is weak. Not all rows give a size; the values are once, few, many and, for expanded clones, a class.

>TRBJ2-5|-|-|TRBV29-1
TGCAGCGTGGTACCGGCTCAAGGGGGGGCCCAGTACTTC
CSVVPAQGGAQYF
>TRBJ1-1|-|TRBD1|TRBV4-1
TGCGCCAGCAGCCAAGATCCCCGCCCCGGTACCACAGGGGGCTTT
CASSQDPRPGTTGGF
>TRBJ1-2|-|-|TRBV6-6
TGTGCCAGCAGCCCCTCAGGGGAGCGTGGCTACACCTTC
CASSPSGERGYTF
>TRBJ2-2|once|-|TRBV5-1
TGCGCCAGCAGCTTGGTAACGGGGGGCAGCGGGGAGCTGTTTTTT
CASSLVTGGSGELFF
>TRBJ1-1|-|-|TRBV6-5
TGTGCCAGCAGTTACTGGGGGGGCACTGAAGCTTTCTTT
CASSYWGGTEAFF
>TRBJ2-3|-|-|TRBV28
TGTGCCAGCAGTCCCGGGTGGCGAGAGATTGACACAGATACGCAGTATTTT
CASSPGWREIDTDTQYF
>TRBJ1-2|-|-|TRBV29-1
TGCAGCGTTGTGACACGAACCTATGGCTACACCTTC
CSVVTRTYGYTF
>TRBJ1-3|-|-|TRBV30
TGTGCCTGGAGTGTTCAGGGTGGCTCTGGAAACACCATATATTTT
CAWSVQGGSGNTIYF
>TRBJ2-1|-|-|TRBV18
TGTGCCAGCTCCCGCCGCGAAGACAATGAGCAGTTCTTC
CASSRREDNEQFF
>TRBJ1-3|-|TRBD1|TRBV2
TGTGCCAGCCAGGACAGGACAGGAAACACCATATATTTT
CASQDRTGNTIYF
>TRBJ1-2|-|TRBD1|TRBV28
TGTGCCAGCAGTTCGGGACAGGGGTTTCCGAGTGGCTACACCTTC
CASSSGQGFPSGYTF
>TRBJ1-3|-|-|TRBV29-1
TGCAGCGTTGTGTTGGGGCTGTCAGGAAACACCATATATTTT
CSVVLGLSGNTIYF
>TRBJ1-3|-|-|TRBV7-8
TGTGCCAGCAGCTTAGTATCTGGCCTCACAGGCCGAGCCGGAAACACCATATATTTT
CASSLVSGLTGRAGNTIYF
>TRBJ1-1|-|TRBD1|TRBV12-3/TRBV12-4
TGTGCCAGCACCTCACGACAGGGGTCACAAGCTTTCTTT
CASTSRQGSQAFF
>TRBJ2-7|-|TRBD2|TRBV30
TGTGCCTGGAAATCTAGCGGGAGCTACGAGCAGTACTTC
CAWKSSGSYEQYF
>TRBJ1-2|-|TRBD1|TRBV4-1
TGCGCCAGCAGCCAACCCGGGACAGGGGGCGACTATGGCTACACCTTC
CASSQPGTGGDYGYTF
>TRBJ2-3|-|TRBD1|TRBV6-4
TGTGCCAGCAGTCTTACTACCGGGACAGGGCAAGATACGCAGTATTTT
CASSLTTGTGQDTQYF
>TRBJ1-1|-|-|TRBV18
TGTGCCAGCTCGCCAACAGCTTTGAACACTGAAGCTTTCTTT
CASSPTALNTEAFF
>TRBJ2-7|-|-|TRBV10-1
TGCGCCAGCAGTAAGAAACAGGGAATGACACCCTTCGAGCAGTACTTC
CASSKKQGMTPFEQYF
>TRBJ1-5|-|TRBD1|TRBV4-2
TGTGCCAGCAGCCAAGGGGGACAGGCCAATCAGCCCCAGCATTTT
CASSQGGQANQPQHF
>TRBJ2-5|-|TRBD1|TRBV5-1
TGCGCCAGCAGCTCCCCAGGGGGCGGAGAGACCCAGTACTTC
CASSSPGGGETQYF
>TRBJ1-2|once|TRBD1|TRBV18
TGTGCCAGCTCCCTGGGACAGGGACATGGCTACACCTTC
CASSLGQGHGYTF
>TRBJ1-2|many|-|TRBV3-1/TRBV3-2
TGTGCCAGCAGCCAAGACCCTGGTAGAGGCTACACCTTC
CASSQDPGRGYTF
>TRBJ2-1|-|-|TRBV9
TGTGCCAGCAGCCCTAGGAGGGAGCGGGACAATGAGCAGTTCTTC
CASSPRRERDNEQFF
>TRBJ1-1|-|-|TRBV5-1
TGCGCCAGCAGCCCCGCCTTGGTAGGGGTCACTGAAGCTTTCTTT
CASSPALVGVTEAFF
>TRBJ2-3|-|-|TRBV3-1/TRBV3-2
TGTGCCAGCAGCCAAGCAGGGTTCACAGATACGCAGTATTTT
CASSQAGFTDTQYF
>TRBJ2-7|-|TRBD1|TRBV7-2
TGTGCCAGCAGCGAGGGGGCAGGGCAAGAGCAGTACTTC
CASSEGAGQEQYF
>TRBJ1-2|-|TRBD1|TRBV28
TGTGCCAGCAAGACAGGGGGGCAGCTGGGTGGCTACACCTTC
CASKTGGQLGGYTF
>TRBJ2-1|-|-|TRBV5-8
TGTGCCAGCGGAAGGGAGGAAGAGCAGTTCTTC
CASGREEEQFF
>TRBJ1-6|-|TRBD1|TRBV25-1
TGTGCCAGCAGTCCGGGACAGGATAATTCACCCCTCCACTTT
CASSPGQDNSPLHF
>TRBJ1-1|-|-|TRBV9
TGTGCCAGCAGCGTAGAGGCAGGGCTGAACACTGAAGCTTTCTTT
CASSVEAGLNTEAFF
>TRBJ2-1|-|-|TRBV5-6
TGTGCCAGCAGACCCGGGACTTTCGTCGATGAGCAGTTCTTC
CASRPGTFVDEQFF
>TRBJ1-1|-|TRBD1|TRBV19
TGTGCCAGTAGTTTTACCGGGACAGGGGTGGCTGAAGCTTTCTTT
CASSFTGTGVAEAFF
>TRBJ1-5|-|-|TRBV2
TGTGCCAGCAGTGTTGGGGGCCAAAGCAATCAGCCCCAGCATTTT
CASSVGGQSNQPQHF
>TRBJ1-3|-|TRBD1|TRBV19
TGTGCCAGTAGTGAGGACAGGAGATACTCTGGAAACACCATATATTTT
CASSEDRRYSGNTIYF
>TRBJ1-1|-|TRBD1|TRBV5-1
TGCGCCAGCCTCTTTGGCAGGGGGTTGGCTTTCTTT
CASLFGRGLAFF
>TRBJ1-2|-|-|TRBV28
TGTGCCAGCAGGCAGACAGCTAACTATGGCTACACCTTC
CASRQTANYGYTF
>TRBJ2-3|-|TRBD1|TRBV7-9
TGTGCCAGCAGTTTTAGGACAGGGGTGACAGATACGCAGTATTTT
CASSFRTGVTDTQYF
>TRBJ2-1|-|TRBD2|TRBV9
TGTGCCAGCAGCCCCAGCGGGGGGGCTCTAAATGAGCAGTTCTTC
CASSPSGGALNEQFF
>TRBJ1-4|few|-|TRBV6-2/TRBV6-3
TGTGCCAGCAGTTACGCGGAAGCTTTTAATGAAAAACTGTTTTTT
CASSYAEAFNEKLFF
>TRBJ1-1|-|-|TRBV2
TGTGCCAGCAGCCCCCTGGGAGGGTACGAAGCTTTCTTT
CASSPLGGYEAFF